These T cell receptor beta chains were read from a single sample in a study of OX40 agonist ivuxolimab in advanced cancers. Data came from immunoSEQ multiplex PCR; TCRdb stores just in-frame clones and leaves some out. Counted here are under 80,000 clones, approximately 90% occurring once; the ten biggest clones make up roughly 8%. Sequences were derived from CD4+ or CD8+ T cells sorted from blood, sampled in a trial of the OX40 agonist ivuxolimab. The receptor set was obtained from an adult with an advanced solid tumor such as melanoma, head and neck, liver or kidney cancer. Both conserved end residues are part of each CDR3. Each record gives: D gene, V gene, CDR3 length, J gene, clone size, CDR3 DNA, CDR3 protein. The D gene is left open where the match is weak. Some rows mark clone size as missing; the rest say once, few, many or name a class of expanded clone.

TRBD1	TRBV28	14	TRBJ1-4	.	TGTGCCAGCAGTCCCCGGGACAGGAGGGGAAAACTGTTTTTT	CASSPRDRRGKLFF
.	TRBV9	12	TRBJ2-3	.	TGTGCCAGCAGCGCGGACAGAAGCTCGCAGTATTTT	CASSADRSSQYF
.	TRBV6-5	15	TRBJ2-7	.	TGTGCCAGTAAGAGCTCCCAGGGCCAACCCTACGAGCAGTACTTC	CASKSSQGQPYEQYF
.	TRBV6-1	16	TRBJ2-1	.	TGTGCCAGCAGTGAGGCCCATCGGGGGCCGCTAAATGAGCAGTTCTTC	CASSEAHRGPLNEQFF
.	TRBV7-2	15	TRBJ2-3	.	TGTGCCAGCAGCTCGGAAGACCTCGTCACACATACGCAGTATTTT	CASSSEDLVTHTQYF
.	TRBV5-4	14	TRBJ2-3	many	TGTGCCAGCAGCTTGGACAGGGCCACAGATACGCAGTATTTT	CASSLDRATDTQYF
.	TRBV7-9	14	TRBJ1-1	.	TGTGCCAGCAGGGCCCTTGGGATGAACACTGAAGCTTTCTTT	CASRALGMNTEAFF
.	TRBV6-5	11	TRBJ1-1	.	TGTGCCAGCAGCTTCAGCACTGAAGCTTTCTTT	CASSFSTEAFF
TRBD1	TRBV5-1	15	TRBJ2-1	few	TGCGCCAGCAGCTTGGGGGACAGGGACTTTAATGAGCAGTTCTTC	CASSLGDRDFNEQFF
.	TRBV20-1	10	TRBJ1-2	.	TGCAGTGCTGAGTTAGGGGGCTACACCTTC	CSAELGGYTF
.	TRBV6-6	16	TRBJ1-4	.	TGTGCCAGCAGTTACTCGATCAGGGGTGGGGATGAAAAACTGTTTTTT	CASSYSIRGGDEKLFF
TRBD1	TRBV28	14	TRBJ1-2	.	TGTGCCAGCACGTCGGGACAGGGCAACTATGGCTACACCTTC	CASTSGQGNYGYTF
.	TRBV28	17	TRBJ1-2	.	TGTGCCAGCAGTTTATTGGGGGGGACTGGTCCTAACTATGGCTACACCTTC	CASSLLGGTGPNYGYTF
TRBD1	TRBV5-1	14	TRBJ1-1	.	TGCGCCAGCAGCCCAGGGGGCTCTGGGACTGAAGCTTTCTTT	CASSPGGSGTEAFF
.	TRBV30	10	TRBJ2-7	.	TGTGCCTGGAGTAGGGGGGTTCAGTACTTC	CAWSRGVQYF
.	TRBV10-3	14	TRBJ2-7	.	TGTGCCACCCGGGCTGGCGGGCTCGGCTACGAGCAGTACTTC	CATRAGGLGYEQYF